Listed below are T cell receptor beta chains from one sample, sequenced in a study of shared clonotypes between healthy human individuals. Only in-frame clones appear in the TCRdb table, and some are missing; sequencing was by immunoSEQ multiplex PCR. The table lists a few million clones, 80% to 95% of them singletons. Sequenced material: naive CD4+ T cells from PBMCs. Receptor source: a man between 18 and 35 years old in good health. Some clones in this sample may be carry-over from other donors' samples. The CDR3 runs from the conserved cysteine through the conserved F or W. The order of the fields is clone size, V gene, J gene, CDR3 length, D gene, CDR3 DNA, CDR3 protein. D genes are given only for firm matches. Not all rows give a size; the values are once, few, many and, for expanded clones, a class.

.	TRBV15	TRBJ2-1	16	.	TGTGCCACCAGCAGGGGGACAAGGGCGACCTACAATGAGCAGTTCTTC	CATSRGTRATYNEQFF
.	TRBV28	TRBJ2-2	14	TRBD2	TGTGCCAGCAGTTTAGCGGGAGGGCCCTGGGAGCTGTTTTTT	CASSLAGGPWELFF
.	TRBV5-1	TRBJ2-6	19	TRBD2	TGCGCCAGCAGCCCAATAACTAGCGGGAGTTCCTCAGGGGCCAACGTCCTGACTTTC	CASSPITSGSSSGANVLTF
.	TRBV6-1	TRBJ1-5	15	.	TGTGCCACCCAGTCAGAAAGGGGGGGGGTTCAGCCCCAGCATTTT	CATQSERGGVQPQHF
.	TRBV19	TRBJ2-5	14	.	TGTGCCAGTACCCTATCCGGGCAGCAAGAGACCCAGTACTTC	CASTLSGQQETQYF
.	TRBV28	TRBJ1-5	16	.	TGTGCCAGCAGTTTATTAGGTTCGGGCCAAAATCAGCCCCAGCATTTT	CASSLLGSGQNQPQHF
.	TRBV5-4	TRBJ2-7	14	TRBD2	TGTGCCAGCAGCCCGGGAGGGCCTTCAGGCGAGCAGTACTTC	CASSPGGPSGEQYF
.	TRBV4-2	TRBJ1-5	16	.	TGTGCCAGCAGCCCCTCGACAGGCTATAGCAATCAGCCCCAGCATTTT	CASSPSTGYSNQPQHF
.	TRBV6-1	TRBJ2-3	12	.	TGTGCCAGCAGCGTCACACCAGATACGCAGTATTTT	CASSVTPDTQYF
.	TRBV28	TRBJ1-2	17	TRBD1	TGTGCCAGCAGTTTATCAGCAGGGGGAGGAAAGAACTATGGCTACACCTTC	CASSLSAGGGKNYGYTF
once	TRBV5-1	TRBJ1-1	15	.	TGCGCCAGCAGCTTGGGAGAGGTTTTGAACACTGAAGCTTTCTTT	CASSLGEVLNTEAFF
.	TRBV6-5	TRBJ2-7	15	TRBD2	TGTGCCAGCAGTTACGCCGGGACTAGCGGCTACGAGCAGTACTTC	CASSYAGTSGYEQYF
.	TRBV2	TRBJ2-2	15	.	TGTGCCAGCAGTGCCGTGCCAGCGAACACCGGGGAGCTGTTTTTT	CASSAVPANTGELFF
.	TRBV7-2	TRBJ2-3	14	.	TGTGCCAGCAGCCCCCGGGCAAGCACAGATACGCAGTATTTT	CASSPRASTDTQYF
.	TRBV5-5	TRBJ1-3	20	TRBD1	TGTGCCAGCAGCATAGTCGTCGGGACAGGTCGGGAGTCCTCTGGAAACACCATATATTTT	CASSIVVGTGRESSGNTIYF
once	TRBV5-1	TRBJ2-3	14	.	TGCGCCAGCAGTGAAGGGATCGGGACAGATACGCAGTATTTT	CASSEGIGTDTQYF
.	TRBV5-6	TRBJ2-7	16	.	TGTGCCAGCAGCCGCTCCCCTAGCCGGGCCCTCTACGAGCAGTACTTC	CASSRSPSRALYEQYF
.	TRBV7-3	TRBJ2-3	13	.	TGTGCCAGCAGCTTAGAGTGGGGGAATACGCAGTATTTT	CASSLEWGNTQYF
.	TRBV6-6	TRBJ2-1	16	TRBD2	TGTGCCAGCAGTTACGCCCCAGCGGGACCATACAATGAGCAGTTCTTC	CASSYAPAGPYNEQFF
.	TRBV28	TRBJ1-4	14	.	TGTGCCAGCACCTCGCCCGCACCTAATGAAAAACTGTTTTTT	CASTSPAPNEKLFF
.	TRBV29-1	TRBJ1-4	14	.	TGCAGCGTTGGAGGTACCTCTGGGGTCGAAAAACTGTTTTTT	CSVGGTSGVEKLFF
.	TRBV7-2	TRBJ1-1	14	.	TGTGCCAGCAGCTTAGATCAGGGCCCCTTAGGAGCTTTCTTT	CASSLDQGPLGAFF
.	TRBV25-1	TRBJ1-1	15	TRBD1	TGTGCCAGCAGCGAACCCGGGACAGGGGGTCTTCAAGCTTTCTTT	CASSEPGTGGLQAFF
.	TRBV6-1	TRBJ1-1	14	.	TGTGCCAGCAGGCCCGATAGTAGAAACACTGAAGCTTTCTTT	CASRPDSRNTEAFF
.	TRBV27	TRBJ2-1	17	TRBD2	TGTGCCAGCAGTTCCTCAACGGGACTAGCGGGAGGTAATGAGCAGTTCTTC	CASSSSTGLAGGNEQFF
.	TRBV25-1	TRBJ2-7	14	TRBD1	TGTGCCAGCAAGGGGACAGGGGCATCCTACGAGCAGTACTTC	CASKGTGASYEQYF
.	TRBV28	TRBJ1-2	15	.	TGTGCCAGCAGTCGACAGGTTTCTGGTAACTATGGCTACACCTTC	CASSRQVSGNYGYTF
.	TRBV28	TRBJ2-7	13	.	TGTGCCAGCAGACCGGGCCAATCCTACGAGCAGTACTTC	CASRPGQSYEQYF
.	TRBV6-1	TRBJ2-7	15	.	TGTGCCAGCAGTAAATCTAGCGGAGGGGGCGCTGAGCAGTACTTC	CASSKSSGGGAEQYF
.	TRBV7-2	TRBJ2-7	14	TRBD2	TGTGCCAGCAGCTTAGGCGGGAGTTACTACGAGCAGTACTTC	CASSLGGSYYEQYF
.	TRBV11-2	TRBJ2-3	15	.	TGTGCCAGCAGCTTCGAAGGGACAAGTGCAGATACGCAGTATTTT	CASSFEGTSADTQYF
.	TRBV6-1	TRBJ1-5	17	.	TGTGCCAGCAGTGAAGTGGCTCCTCCCAGTCGCAATCAGCCCCAGCATTTT	CASSEVAPPSRNQPQHF
.	TRBV4-3	TRBJ1-1	15	.	TGCGCCAGCAGCCACGCAAGACAGGCGAACACTGAAGCTTTCTTT	CASSHARQANTEAFF
.	TRBV7-2	TRBJ2-7	16	TRBD1	TGTGCCAGCAGCTTAACAGGGGGTGGAACTTCCTACGAGCAGTACTTC	CASSLTGGGTSYEQYF
.	TRBV27	TRBJ1-2	15	TRBD1	TGTGCCAGCAGTCGTGGACAGGGGGCAGCCTATGGCTACACCTTC	CASSRGQGAAYGYTF
.	TRBV10-2	TRBJ1-3	13	.	TGCGCCAGCAGCGCCAGCTCTGGAAACACCATATATTTT	CASSASSGNTIYF
.	TRBV5-1	TRBJ2-1	16	.	TGCGCCAGCAGCTTGGCAGTTGGGGGTCCGCGCAATGAGCAGTTCTTC	CASSLAVGGPRNEQFF
.	TRBV28	TRBJ2-7	16	.	TGTGCCAGCACGTCGGGGTCAGGGGGGCTAATCTACGAGCAGTACTTC	CASTSGSGGLIYEQYF
.	TRBV2	TRBJ2-7	13	TRBD1	TGTGCCAGCAGTATTCGACAGGGCACCGAGCAGTACTTC	CASSIRQGTEQYF
once	TRBV5-6	TRBJ1-2	12	.	TGTGCCTCGCGGGGGATTGACTATGGCTACACCTTC	CASRGIDYGYTF
.	TRBV29-1	TRBJ2-7	13	.	TGCAGCGGCGGGCAGGGATTGGATTACGAGCAGTACTTC	CSGGQGLDYEQYF
.	TRBV9	TRBJ2-1	16	.	TGTGCCAGCAGCCTGAACGAGGGGAGTGGGTACAATGAGCAGTTCTTC	CASSLNEGSGYNEQFF
once	TRBV5-1	TRBJ2-7	14	.	TGCGCCAGCAGCAGCGCGCAGGGATTCTACGAGCAGTACTTC	CASSSAQGFYEQYF
.	TRBV7-9	TRBJ2-3	14	.	TGTGCCAGCACCCTGGGTAGCGGCACAGATACGCAGTATTTT	CASTLGSGTDTQYF
.	TRBV11-3	TRBJ2-1	12	.	TGTGCCAGCAGCAAGGGTCGGGATGAGCAGTTCTTC	CASSKGRDEQFF
.	TRBV25-1	TRBJ2-6	14	.	TGTGCCAGCACCTCCAGGGTCCGCCCCAACGTCCTGACTTTC	CASTSRVRPNVLTF
.	TRBV7-9	TRBJ2-5	17	TRBD2	TGTGCCAGCAGCCCCGGGACTAGCGGCCTCCGAGACCAGACCCAGTACTTC	CASSPGTSGLRDQTQYF
.	TRBV5-1	TRBJ2-3	15	.	TGCGCCAGCAGCGCGACAGGTTGGACCACAGATACGCAGTATTTT	CASSATGWTTDTQYF
.	TRBV7-2	TRBJ1-5	19	.	TGTGCCAGCAGCCGGACGTCACCCGAGGACTATTATAGCAATCAGCCCCAGCATTTT	CASSRTSPEDYYSNQPQHF
.	TRBV23-1	TRBJ1-1	15	.	TGCGCCAGCAGACCCGCCAAGAGGGGCCCCACTGAAGCTTTCTTT	CASRPAKRGPTEAFF